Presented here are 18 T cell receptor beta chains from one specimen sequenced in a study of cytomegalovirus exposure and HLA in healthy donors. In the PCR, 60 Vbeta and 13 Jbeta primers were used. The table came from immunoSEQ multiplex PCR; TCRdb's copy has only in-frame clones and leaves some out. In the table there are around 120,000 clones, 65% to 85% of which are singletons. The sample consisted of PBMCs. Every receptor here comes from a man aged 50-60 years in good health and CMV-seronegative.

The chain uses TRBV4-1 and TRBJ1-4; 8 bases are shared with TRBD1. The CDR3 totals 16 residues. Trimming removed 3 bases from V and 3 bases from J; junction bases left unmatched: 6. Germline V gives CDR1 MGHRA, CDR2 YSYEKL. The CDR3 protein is CASSQPRTGSNEKLFF. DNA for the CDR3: TGCGCCAGCAGCCAGCCTCGGACAGGGTCTAATGAAAAACTGTTTTTT.

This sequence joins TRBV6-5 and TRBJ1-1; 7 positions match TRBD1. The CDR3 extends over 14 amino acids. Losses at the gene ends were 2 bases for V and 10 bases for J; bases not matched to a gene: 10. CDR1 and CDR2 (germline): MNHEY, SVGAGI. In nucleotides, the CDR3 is TGTGCCAGCAGTTACCTTCCCGGGACAGAGGGAGCTTTCTTT. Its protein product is CASSYLPGTEGAFF.

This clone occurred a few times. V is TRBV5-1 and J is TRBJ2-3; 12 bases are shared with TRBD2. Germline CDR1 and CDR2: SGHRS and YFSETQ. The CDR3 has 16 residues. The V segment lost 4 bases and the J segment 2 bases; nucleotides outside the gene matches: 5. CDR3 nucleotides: TGCGCCAGCAGCACTGGACTAGCGGGGATCACAGATACGCAGTATTTT. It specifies CASSTGLAGITDTQYF.

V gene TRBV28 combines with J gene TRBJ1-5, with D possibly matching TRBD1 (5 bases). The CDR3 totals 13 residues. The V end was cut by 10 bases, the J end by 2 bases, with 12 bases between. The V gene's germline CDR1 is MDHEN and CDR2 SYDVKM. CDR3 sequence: CATAGGGNQPQHF. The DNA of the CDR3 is TGTGCCACCGCGGGGGGGGGCAATCAGCCCCAGCATTTT.

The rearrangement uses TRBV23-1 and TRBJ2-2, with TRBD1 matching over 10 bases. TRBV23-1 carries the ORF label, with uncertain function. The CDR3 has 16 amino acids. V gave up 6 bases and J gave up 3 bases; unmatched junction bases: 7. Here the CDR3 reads CASRFPGQGDTGELFF. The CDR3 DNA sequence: TGCGCCAGCAGGTTCCCAGGACAGGGGGACACCGGGGAGCTGTTTTTT.

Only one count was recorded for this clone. The chain's CDR3 is CASSLDPGFTGELFF. The CDR3 DNA reads as TGTGCCAGCAGCTTAGATCCGGGGTTCACCGGGGAGCTGTTTTTT. This chain uses TRBV7-2 with TRBJ2-2, with a weak D call TRBD2 (5 bases). Trimming removed 1 base at V and 4 bases at J, with 10 bases between. Germline CDR1 is SGHTA and CDR2 is FQGNSA. The CDR3 is made up of 15 amino acids.

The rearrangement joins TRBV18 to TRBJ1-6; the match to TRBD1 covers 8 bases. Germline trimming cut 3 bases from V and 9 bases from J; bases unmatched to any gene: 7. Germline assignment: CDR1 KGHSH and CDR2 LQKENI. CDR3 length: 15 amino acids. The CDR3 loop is CASSPKQGGGSPLHF. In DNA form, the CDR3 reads TGTGCCAGCTCACCCAAACAGGGGGGAGGTTCACCCCTCCACTTT.

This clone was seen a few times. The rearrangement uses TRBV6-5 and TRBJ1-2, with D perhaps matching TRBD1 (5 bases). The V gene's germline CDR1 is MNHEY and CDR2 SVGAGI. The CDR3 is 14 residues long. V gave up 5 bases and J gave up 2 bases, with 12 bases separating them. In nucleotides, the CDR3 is TGTGCCAGCAGTAACAGGCGGGGAAACTATGGCTACACCTTC. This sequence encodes CASSNRRGNYGYTF.

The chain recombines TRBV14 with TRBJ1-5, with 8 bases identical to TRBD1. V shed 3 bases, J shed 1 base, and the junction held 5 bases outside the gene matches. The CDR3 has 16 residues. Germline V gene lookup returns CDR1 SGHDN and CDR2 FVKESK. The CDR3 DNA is TGTGCCAGCAGCCAGTGGACAGGGAGAAGCAATCAGCCCCAGCATTTT. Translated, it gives CASSQWTGRSNQPQHF.

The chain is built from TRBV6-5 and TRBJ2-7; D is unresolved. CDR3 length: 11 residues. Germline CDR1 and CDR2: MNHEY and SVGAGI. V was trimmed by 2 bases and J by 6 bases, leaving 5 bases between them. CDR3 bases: TGTGCCAGCAGTTACAACAGCGAGCAGTACTTC. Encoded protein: CASSYNSEQYF.

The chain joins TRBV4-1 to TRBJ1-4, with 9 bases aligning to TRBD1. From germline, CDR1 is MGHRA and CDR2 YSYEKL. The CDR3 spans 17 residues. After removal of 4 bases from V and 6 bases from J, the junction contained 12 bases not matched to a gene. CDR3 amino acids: CASSRNAGTGLYEKLFF. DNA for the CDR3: TGCGCCAGCAGCCGCAACGCGGGGACAGGGTTGTATGAAAAACTGTTTTTT.

CDR3: CSVGGLAGETQYF. For the CDR3, the DNA is TGCAGCGTGGGGGGACTAGCCGGAGAGACCCAGTACTTC. The chain employs TRBV29-1 and TRBJ2-5, with 9 bases lining up with TRBD2. The ends lost 6 bases at V and 4 bases at J; junction bases unmatched: 6. The CDR3 sequence is 13 residues long. The germline V gene has CDR1 SQVTM and CDR2 ANQGSEA.

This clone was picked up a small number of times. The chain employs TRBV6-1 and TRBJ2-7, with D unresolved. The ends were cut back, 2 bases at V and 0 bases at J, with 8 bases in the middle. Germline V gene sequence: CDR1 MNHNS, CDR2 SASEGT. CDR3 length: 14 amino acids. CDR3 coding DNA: TGTGCCAGCAGTGAAATCAGTACCTCCTACGAGCAGTACTTC. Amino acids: CASSEISTSYEQYF.

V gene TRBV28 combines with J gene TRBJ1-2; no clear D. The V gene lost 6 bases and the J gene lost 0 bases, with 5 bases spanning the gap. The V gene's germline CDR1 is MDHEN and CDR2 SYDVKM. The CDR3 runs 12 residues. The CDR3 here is CASSNPNYGYTF. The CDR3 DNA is TGTGCCAGCAGCAATCCTAACTATGGCTACACCTTC.

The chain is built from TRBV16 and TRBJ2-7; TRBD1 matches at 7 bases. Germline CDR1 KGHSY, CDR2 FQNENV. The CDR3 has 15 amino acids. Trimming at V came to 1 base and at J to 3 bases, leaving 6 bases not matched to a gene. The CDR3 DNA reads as TGTGCCAGCAGCCAATTAGTGAGACAGGGCTACGAGCAGTACTTC. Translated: CASSQLVRQGYEQYF.

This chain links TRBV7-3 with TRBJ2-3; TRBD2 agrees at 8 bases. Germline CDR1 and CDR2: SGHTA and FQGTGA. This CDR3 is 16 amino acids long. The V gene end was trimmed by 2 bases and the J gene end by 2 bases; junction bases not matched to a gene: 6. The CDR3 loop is CASSLAGGTSTDTQYF. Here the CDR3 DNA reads TGTGCCAGCAGCTTAGCGGGAGGCACCTCCACAGATACGCAGTATTTT.

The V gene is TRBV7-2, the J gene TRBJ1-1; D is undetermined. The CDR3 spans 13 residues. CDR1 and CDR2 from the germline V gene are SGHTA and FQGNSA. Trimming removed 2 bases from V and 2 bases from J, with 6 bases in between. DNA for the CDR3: TGTGCCAGCAGCTTAACATCTAACACTGAAGCTTTCTTT. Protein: CASSLTSNTEAFF. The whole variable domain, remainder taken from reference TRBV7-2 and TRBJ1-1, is GAGVSQSPSNKVTEKGKDVELRCDPISGHTALYWYRQSLGQGLEFLIYFQGNSAPDKSGLPSDRFSAERTGGSVSTLTIQRTQQEDSAVYLCASSLTSNTEAFFGQGTRLTVV.

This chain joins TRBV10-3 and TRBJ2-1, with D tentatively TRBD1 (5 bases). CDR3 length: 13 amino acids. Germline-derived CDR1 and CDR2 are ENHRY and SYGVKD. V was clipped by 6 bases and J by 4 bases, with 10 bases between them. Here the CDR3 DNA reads TGTGCCATCAGGGACACAGATTACAATGAGCAGTTCTTC. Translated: CAIRDTDYNEQFF.